What follows is one T cell receptor (beta chain) and its context. Its antigen is not yet known. No per-base quality is available; no much larger clone lies one base away. The cohort was made up of approximately 670 healthy bone marrow donors. All cohort members were sampled while nominally healthy, although unrecorded immune exposures were likely present. The donor tested CMV seronegative and was one of the 352 seronegative cohort members. Each donor provided a peripheral blood sample, and peripheral blood mononuclear cells were used for TCR beta sequencing. Genomic DNA extraction from the blood cell samples was performed with the Qiagen DNeasy Blood Extraction Kit. The sample originates from a study of cytomegalovirus exposure and HLA in healthy donors (TCRdb year 2017). Concerning the study at large: An earlier analysis of fewer than 750 of the donors reported around 280 Gb of sequence data and about 120 million unique TCR beta sequences obtained from some 170 million T cells. Along with the approximately 700-subject first cohort, a separate validation cohort of over a hundred different subjects was used. Rather than drawing on any new phenotypic data, the later analysis identified candidate immune exposures from TCR beta sequences and the way those sequences occurred across donors. To decide whether each TCR beta V gene segment behaved as functional or pseudogenic, an earlier analysis of fewer than 750 of the donors relied on high-throughput TCR beta sequencing. Donor age, sex, ethnicity and CMV serostatus were compiled together with the repertoire data. The study used immunosequencing to profile the T cell repertoires of around 600 subjects and linked those repertoires to cytomegalovirus serostatus. A later analysis re-examined previously published TCR beta repertoires from about 700 donors and added high-resolution HLA genotyping to investigate patterns of TCR occurrence. To predict cytomegalovirus infection status, the study brought together high-throughput TCR immunosequencing, statistical association of individual TCRs with disease status, and machine learning. HLA typing covered class I and class II loci at four-digit resolution. About five DR-DQ haplotypes were treated as single units for association and clustering because of strong linkage in the cohort. Of the approximately 400 genotyped donors, approximately 82% fell in the genetic ancestry cluster associated with self-reported Caucasian donors. Every repertoire in the discovery cohort had been generated on one and the same sequencing platform. The aim of the study was to test whether cataloging public T cell receptors could identify signatures of past pathogen exposure. Typing coverage varied by locus: about 620-640 donors for A, B, C, DRB1 and DQB1; roughly 500 for DQA1; more than 600 for DPA1; around 490 for DPB1. On average, roughly 250,000 unique TCR beta nucleotide sequences were sequenced per donor among roughly 430 genotyped donors of the cohort, with 15% to 20% of those sequences being non-productive. A later genetic analysis used genome-wide SNP genotypes for about 65% of the roughly 700 donors, treating that subset as a discovery cohort. An early release covering 550 to 650 HLA-typed donors comprised approximately 300 gigabases of sequencing data and tens of millions of unique TCR sequences.

V loses 4 bases at its end and J loses 4 bases; junction bases beyond the gene matches: 8. Reading from cysteine to phenylalanine, the CDR3 counts 15 amino acids. The kept DNA is CDR3 alone, 45 bases in frame from the first base. For CDR1 and CDR2, the germline V gene lists SGHRS and YFSETQ. The library was generated by the immunoSEQ multiplex PCR assay. For the multiplex PCR, a mixture combining 60 forward primers for TCR Vbeta segments and 13 reverse primers for TCR Jbeta segments was used. The CDR3 region of rearranged TCR beta genes was amplified from genomic DNA by a multiplex PCR assay. On the Illumina HiSeq System, the amplified TCR beta libraries were sequenced as 87-base-pair reads. In the paper's pipeline: In a later analysis, tens of millions of unique TCR beta chains were counted across the roughly 670 repertoires, and approximately 9.9 million of these chains were shared by at least two donors. Raw reads were error-corrected and collapsed into unique sequences by a nearest-neighbor algorithm in which closely related sequences were merged to remove PCR and sequencing errors. To assign V, D and J gene segments, CDR3 sequences were aligned to IMGT reference sequences. For a sequence to be retained, a match of at least six nucleotides to both a V gene segment and a J gene segment was required. Rearrangements were called productive when the CDR3 lacked stop codons and stayed in frame with V and J; all others were non-productive. CDR3 was defined by IMGT convention, running from the second conserved V-encoded cysteine to the conserved J-encoded phenylalanine. Sequences without an unambiguous match to a single V gene segment were excluded from the earlier analysis of about 600 of the donors. In an earlier analysis of approximately 590 of the donors, V segments were called functional above 56.7% productive rearrangements and were called segregating when the between-donor standard deviation exceeded 5%. A statistical classification framework was built to diagnose cytomegalovirus status from the catalog of TCR beta chain sequences. In a later analysis, V and J genes were assigned by comparing TCR nucleotide sequences against IMGT/GENE-DB human TR gene sequences. A later analysis assigned CDR3 sequences and most-parsimonious VDJ recombination scenarios with the TCRdist pipeline. In a later analysis, every TCR beta chain was defined by the combination of its CDR3 amino acid sequence and its V-gene family, and reads without a unique V-gene family were dropped. In a later analysis, some 600 highly shared, low-generation-probability nucleotide sequences were removed to address suspected cross-contamination and a sequencing artifact. In a later analysis, a clonal expansion index was calculated for each public chain from normalized within-repertoire ranks of inferred template counts. A later analysis computed generation probabilities with a VDJ recombination model fitted to out-of-frame rearrangements, and checked the results against IGoR. Hypergeometric tests were used in a later analysis to score TCR-TCR, TCR-HLA and TCR-CMV co-occurrence, with a repertoire-size bias correction applied to the TCR pairs. False discovery rates were estimated in a later analysis by permuting HLA or CMV assignments 20 times. In a later analysis, co-occurring TCRs were grouped using DBSCAN, and TCRdist sequence similarity was added for clustering within HLA-allele-positive subsets. Repertoires with fewer than 30,000 or more than 120,000 public chains, plus five repertoires with anomalous nucleotide sharing, were excluded from co-occurrence clustering. The source is immuneACCESS, and TCRdb retained only in-frame sequences with V and J called. Part of the clones is not carried over; for the studies checked, unresolved V genes explain less than half of this, and the remainder is unexplained. The D gene and trimming were derived from the DNA, and the V and J assignments and clone size from that table. This sample is represented by about 270,000 clones; roughly two thirds of them were singletons. The leading ten clones occupy around 2.3% of the sample.

Overall study outcomes, separate from this receptor: Several of the top co-occurrence clusters appeared to be linked to parvovirus B19, influenza, CMV and Epstein-Barr virus, according to a later analysis. A later analysis found that most CMV-associated TCR beta chains appeared HLA-restricted, with HLA associations seemingly driven largely by CMV exposure. In both the original and validation cohorts, the classifier was reported to diagnose cytomegalovirus status with high specificity and sensitivity. The authors suggested that the approach could potentially be generalized to other disease states and immunological phenotypes. Only TCR beta chains were sequenced in this cohort, and the absence of alpha or paired-chain data limited detectable features. Because counts were too low, about 15 rarely observed V segments, including chromosome 9 orphons, were left out of the earlier analysis of some 600 of the donors. CMV serostatus was the only immune exposure information available for the cohort. In vitro tests confirmed that three of the cytomegalovirus-associated TCR beta chains recognize cytomegalovirus antigens. The presence/absence analyses assumed that sequencing depth was roughly uniform across donors, and that assumption may not be true. When HLA alleles, especially DR and DQ, strongly co-occurred, attributing TCR associations to individual alleles was difficult. A later analysis found that TCR association rates varied across HLA loci, with DRB1 alleles showing the most associated TCRs and HLA-C alleles the fewest. A later analysis associated 15,000 to 20,000 TCR beta sequences with specific HLA alleles at a false discovery rate of 0.05. A total of fewer than 200 TCR beta chains were listed by the study as associated with cytomegalovirus. The sequencing pipeline was judged likely to have produced a cluster of highly shared sequence variants as a technical artifact. In an earlier analysis of fewer than 700 of the donors, most TCR beta V segments appeared in productive rearrangements about 90% or about 30% of the time, broadly matching IMGT annotations. In a later analysis, HLA-associated TCR beta chains showed more clonal expansion and lower generation probabilities than non-associated chains that were equally common. Linkage disequilibrium might explain the correlated functional status among segregating V segments, but an unknown experimental factor could not be excluded. Because HLA typing was missing for some donors at each locus, association tests included only the typed subset. While some public TCRs were present in many individuals, most TCR sequences turned up only very rarely across donors. In a later genetic analysis, a missense DCLRE1C variant was associated with V-gene and J-gene trimming of TCR beta chains, and the association was replicated in an independent cohort. A further reported finding was that TCR beta sequences accurately predicted the HLA-A and HLA-B alleles for most subjects in the first cohort. Because the 87-base-pair reads could not distinguish some IMGT-functional V segments, including TRBV6-2 and TRBV6-3, those segments were excluded. According to a later genetic analysis, donors in an Asian-associated ancestry cluster had fewer N-insertions in productive TCRs than the approximately 610-donor mean.

This clonotype was obtained from a female donor in good health and CMV-seronegative. The sequencing sample was made of PBMCs. Recombination joined TRBV5-1 with TRBJ2-1; TRBD2 matches 7 bases in the middle. The CDR3 has the sequence CASSPGLPVYNEQFF. The sequenced DNA: TGCGCCAGCAGCCCGGGACTACCCGTTTACAATGAGCAGTTCTTC. Full variable domain (CDR3 extended with the reference TRBV5-1 and TRBJ2-1 proteins): KAGVTQTPRYLIKTRGQQVTLSCSPISGHRSVSWYQQTPGQGLQFLFEYFSETQRNKGNFPGRFSGRQFSNSRSEMNVSTLELGDSALYLCASSPGLPVYNEQFFGPGTRLTVL.